This T cell receptor (beta chain) was captured in a study of cytomegalovirus exposure and HLA in healthy donors. Germline CDR1 and CDR2: SGDLS and YYNGEE. This CDR3 comprises 16 residues. Unmatched junction bases numbered 12, after V lost 6 bases and J lost 8 bases. This table comes from immunoSEQ multiplex PCR, and its TCRdb copy is limited to in-frame clones, with some not included. The table lists about 310,000 clones, around 90% of them singletons, with around 0.96% in the top ten. J is TRBJ1-6 and V is TRBV9; 9 nucleotides line up with TRBD1. Material for sequencing was PBMCs. The TCR sequence derives from a young man in good health and CMV-seronegative. The CDR3 loop is CASTTTGGFSYSPLHF. The CDR3 DNA sequence: TGTGCCAGCACCACGACAGGGGGTTTTAGTTATTCACCCCTCCACTTT. Full variable domain (remainder filled in from reference TRBV9 and TRBJ1-6): DSGVTQTPKHLITATGQRVTLRCSPRSGDLSVYWYQQSLDQGLQFLIQYYNGEERAKGNILERFSAQQFPDLHSELNLSSLELGDSALYFCASTTTGGFSYSPLHFGNGTRLTVT.